Below are 5 T cell receptor beta chains sequenced from a single sample in a study of T cell clonotyping in hematopoietic cell transplantation. Repertoires were generated with immunoSEQ multiplex PCR, while TCRdb's copy carries only in-frame clones and drops some. Seen here are about 12,000 clones, about nine tenths observed once, and the top ten hold 1.2%. Material: peripheral blood mononuclear cells. Every receptor here comes from a man younger than 45 in good health. Some clones in this sample may be carry-over from other donors' samples.

V is TRBV4-1 and J is TRBJ2-4; perhaps TRBD1 as D (6 bases). From germline, CDR1 is MGHRA and CDR2 YSYEKL. CDR3 length: 15 amino acids. V dropped 6 bases and J dropped 3 bases, with 15 bases sitting between them. CDR3 sequence: CASRGIRGGKNIQYF. The CDR3 nucleotides are TGCGCCAGCAGGGGTATTCGAGGGGGCAAAAACATTCAGTACTTC.

This chain connects TRBV30 to TRBJ1-3, with 8 bases aligning to TRBD1. Germline values: CDR1 GTSNPN, CDR2 SVGIG (reference sequence). The CDR3 contains 15 residues. Losses at the gene ends were 2 bases for V and 0 bases for J; bases not matched to a gene: 3. The CDR3 sequence is CAWSRTGRSGNTIYF. The CDR3 region has the DNA TGTGCCTGGAGTAGGACAGGGCGCTCTGGAAACACCATATATTTT.

The genes are TRBV19 and TRBJ2-7, with D perhaps given as TRBD1 or TRBD2 (5 bases each). The V gene's germline CDR1 is LNHDA and CDR2 SQIVND (reference sequence). CDR3 length equals 15 residues. Trimming shortened V by 4 bases and J by 2 bases, and 15 bases separated the two germline ends. The CDR3 sequence: CASSTQGRGPYEQYF. CDR3 coding DNA: TGTGCCAGTAGTACCCAGGGACGGGGCCCCTACGAGCAGTACTTC.

The V gene is TRBV30, the J gene TRBJ1-6; D is unresolved. Trimming stripped 0 bases from V and 8 bases from J, with 11 bases between. CDR3 length: 14 amino acids. Germline lookup yields CDR1 GTSNPN and CDR2 SVGIG (reference sequence). CDR3 coding DNA: TGTGCCTGGAGTGTACTTGGGTTTTATTCACCCCTCCACTTT. The encoded protein is CAWSVLGFYSPLHF.

This chain uses TRBV29-1 with TRBJ1-1; D is uncertain. Trimming removed 2 bases at V and 1 base at J, with 8 bases between. Germline V gene data show CDR1 as SQVTM and CDR2 as ANQGSEA. The CDR3 spans 13 residues. This chain's CDR3 is CSVERPTNTEAFF. The CDR3 DNA is TGCAGCGTTGAAAGGCCGACGAACACTGAAGCTTTCTTT.